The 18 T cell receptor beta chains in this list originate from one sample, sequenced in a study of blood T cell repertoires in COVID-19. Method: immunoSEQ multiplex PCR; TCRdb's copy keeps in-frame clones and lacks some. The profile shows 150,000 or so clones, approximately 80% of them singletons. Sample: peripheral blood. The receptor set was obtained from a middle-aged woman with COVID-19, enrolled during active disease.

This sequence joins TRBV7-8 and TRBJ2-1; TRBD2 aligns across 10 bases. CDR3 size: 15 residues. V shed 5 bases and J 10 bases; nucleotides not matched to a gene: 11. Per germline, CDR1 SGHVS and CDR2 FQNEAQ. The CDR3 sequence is CASSEASGSFYEQFF. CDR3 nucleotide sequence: TGTGCCAGCAGCGAGGCTAGCGGGAGTTTTTACGAGCAGTTCTTC.

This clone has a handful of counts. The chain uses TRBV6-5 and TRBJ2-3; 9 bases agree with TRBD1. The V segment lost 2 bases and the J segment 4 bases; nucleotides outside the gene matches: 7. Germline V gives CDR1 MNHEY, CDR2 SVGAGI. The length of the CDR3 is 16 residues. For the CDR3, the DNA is TGTGCCAGCAGTTACCAGGACAGGGGTCTCGCAGATACGCAGTATTTT. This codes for CASSYQDRGLADTQYF.

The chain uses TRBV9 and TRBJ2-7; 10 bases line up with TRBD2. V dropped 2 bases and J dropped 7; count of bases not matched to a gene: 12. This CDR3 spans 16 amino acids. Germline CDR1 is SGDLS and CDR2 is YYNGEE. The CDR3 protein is CASSVAEVAGGREQYF. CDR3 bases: TGTGCCAGCAGCGTCGCCGAGGTAGCGGGGGGACGGGAGCAGTACTTC.

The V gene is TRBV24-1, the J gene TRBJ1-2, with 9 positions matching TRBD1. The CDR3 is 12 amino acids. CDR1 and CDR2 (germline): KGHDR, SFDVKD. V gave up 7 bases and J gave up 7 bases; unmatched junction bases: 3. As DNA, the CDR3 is TGTGCCACCAGCGGGACAGGGATTGGCTACACCTTC. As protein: CATSGTGIGYTF.

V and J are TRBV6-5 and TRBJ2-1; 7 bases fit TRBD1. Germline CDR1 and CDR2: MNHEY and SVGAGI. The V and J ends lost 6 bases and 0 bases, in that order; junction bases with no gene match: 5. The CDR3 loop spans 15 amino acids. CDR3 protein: CASRSTGVSYNEQFF. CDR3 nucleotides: TGTGCCAGCAGGAGTACAGGGGTCTCCTACAATGAGCAGTTCTTC.

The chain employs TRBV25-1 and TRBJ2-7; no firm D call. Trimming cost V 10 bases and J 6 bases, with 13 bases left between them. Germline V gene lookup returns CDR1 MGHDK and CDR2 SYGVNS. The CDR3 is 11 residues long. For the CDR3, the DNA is TGTGCCACACGGCAAGCGTCCGAGCAGTACTTC. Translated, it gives CATRQASEQYF.

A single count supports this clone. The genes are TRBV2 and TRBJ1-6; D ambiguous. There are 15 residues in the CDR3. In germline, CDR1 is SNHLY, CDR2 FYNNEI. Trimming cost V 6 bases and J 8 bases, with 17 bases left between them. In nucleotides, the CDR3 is TGTGCCAGCAGGGGCTACAACCCCGGTGATTCACCCCTCCACTTT. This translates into CASRGYNPGDSPLHF. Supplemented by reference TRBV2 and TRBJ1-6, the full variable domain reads EPEVTQTPSHQVTQMGQEVILRCVPISNHLYFYWYRQILGQKVEFLVSFYNNEISEKSEIFDDQFSVERPDGSNFTLKIRSTKLEDSAMYFCASRGYNPGDSPLHFGNGTRLTVT.

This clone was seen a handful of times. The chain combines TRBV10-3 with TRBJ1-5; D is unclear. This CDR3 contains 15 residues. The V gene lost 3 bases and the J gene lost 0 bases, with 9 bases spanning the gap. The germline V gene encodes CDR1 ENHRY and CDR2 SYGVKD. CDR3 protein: CAISEGRGSNQPQHF. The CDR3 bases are TGTGCCATCAGTGAAGGGCGGGGTAGCAATCAGCCCCAGCATTTT.

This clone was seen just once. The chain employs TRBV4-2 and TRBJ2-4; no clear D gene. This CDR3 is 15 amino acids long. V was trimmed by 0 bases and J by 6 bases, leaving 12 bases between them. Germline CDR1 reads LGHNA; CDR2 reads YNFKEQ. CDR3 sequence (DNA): TGTGCCAGCAGCCAAGAGCAGATCCGCGGAAACATTCAGTACTTC. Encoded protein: CASSQEQIRGNIQYF.

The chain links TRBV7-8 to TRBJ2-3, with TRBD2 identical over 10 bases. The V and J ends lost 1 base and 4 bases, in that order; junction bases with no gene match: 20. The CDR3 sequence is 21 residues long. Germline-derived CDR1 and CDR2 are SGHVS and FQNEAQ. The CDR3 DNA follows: TGTGCCAGCAGCTTAGGGCTCTTAGTACTAGCGGGACCCCCCACTGCAGATACGCAGTATTTT. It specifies CASSLGLLVLAGPPTADTQYF.

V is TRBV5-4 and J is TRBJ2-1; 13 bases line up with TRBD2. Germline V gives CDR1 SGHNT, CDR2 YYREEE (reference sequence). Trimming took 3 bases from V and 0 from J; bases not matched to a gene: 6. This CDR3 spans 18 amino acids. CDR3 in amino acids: CASSSGLAGPNSYNEQFF. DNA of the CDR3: TGTGCCAGCAGCTCGGGACTAGCGGGACCAAACTCCTACAATGAGCAGTTCTTC.

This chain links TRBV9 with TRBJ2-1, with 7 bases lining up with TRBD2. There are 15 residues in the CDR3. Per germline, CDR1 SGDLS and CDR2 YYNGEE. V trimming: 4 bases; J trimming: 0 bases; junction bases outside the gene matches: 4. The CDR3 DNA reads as TGTGCCAGCAGCCTAGCGGTGAGCTCCTACAATGAGCAGTTCTTC. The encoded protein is CASSLAVSSYNEQFF. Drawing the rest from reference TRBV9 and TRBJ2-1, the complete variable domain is DSGVTQTPKHLITATGQRVTLRCSPRSGDLSVYWYQQSLDQGLQFLIQYYNGEERAKGNILERFSAQQFPDLHSELNLSSLELGDSALYFCASSLAVSSYNEQFFGPGTRLTVL.

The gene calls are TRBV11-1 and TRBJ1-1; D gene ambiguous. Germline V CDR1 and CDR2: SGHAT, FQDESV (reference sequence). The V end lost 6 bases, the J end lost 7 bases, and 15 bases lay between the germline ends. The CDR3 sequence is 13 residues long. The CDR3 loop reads CASSREGGIEAFF. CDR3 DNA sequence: TGTGCCAGCAGTCGAGAGGGCGGGATTGAAGCTTTCTTT. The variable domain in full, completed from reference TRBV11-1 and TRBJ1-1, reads EAEVAQSPRYKITEKSQAVAFWCDPISGHATLYWYRQILGQGPELLVQFQDESVVDDSQLPKDRFSAERLKGVDSTLKIQPAELGDSAMYLCASSREGGIEAFFGQGTRLTVV.

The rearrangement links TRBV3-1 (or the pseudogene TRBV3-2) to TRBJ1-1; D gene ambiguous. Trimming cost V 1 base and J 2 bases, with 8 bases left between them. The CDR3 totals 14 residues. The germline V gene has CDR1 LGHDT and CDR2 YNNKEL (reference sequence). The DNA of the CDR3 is TGTGCCAGCAGCCAAGTTTCGGGAAACACTGAAGCTTTCTTT. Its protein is CASSQVSGNTEAFF.

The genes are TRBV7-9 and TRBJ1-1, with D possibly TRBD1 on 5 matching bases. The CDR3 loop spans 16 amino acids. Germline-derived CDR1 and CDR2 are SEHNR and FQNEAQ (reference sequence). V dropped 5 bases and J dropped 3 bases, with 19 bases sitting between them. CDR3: CASSRSGDSKDTEAFF. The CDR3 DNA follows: TGTGCCAGCAGCCGGAGTGGAGACAGTAAAGACACTGAAGCTTTCTTT.

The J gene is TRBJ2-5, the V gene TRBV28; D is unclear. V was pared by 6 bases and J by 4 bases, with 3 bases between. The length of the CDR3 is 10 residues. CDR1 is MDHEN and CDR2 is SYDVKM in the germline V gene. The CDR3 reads CASSGETQYF. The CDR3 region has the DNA TGTGCCAGCAGCGGAGAGACCCAGTACTTC.

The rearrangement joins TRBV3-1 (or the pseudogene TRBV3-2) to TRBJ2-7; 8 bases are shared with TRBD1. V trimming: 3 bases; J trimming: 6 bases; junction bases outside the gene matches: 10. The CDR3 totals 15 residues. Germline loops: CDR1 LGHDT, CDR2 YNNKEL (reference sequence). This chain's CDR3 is CASSHLSAGGAEQYF. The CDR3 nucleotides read TGTGCCAGCAGCCATCTGTCGGCAGGGGGCGCCGAGCAGTACTTC.

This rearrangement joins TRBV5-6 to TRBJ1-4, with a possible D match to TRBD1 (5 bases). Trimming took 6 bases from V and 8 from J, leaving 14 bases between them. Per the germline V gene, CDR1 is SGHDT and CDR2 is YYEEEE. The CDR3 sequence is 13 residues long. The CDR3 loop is CASTGGRGEKLFF. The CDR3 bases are TGTGCCAGCACGGGGGGACGAGGGGAAAAACTGTTTTTT.